This is a list of T cell receptor beta chains from one sample in a study of T cell repertoires in cytomegalovirus infection. Which antigens these TCRs recognize remains unknown. In TCRdb, the reads were re-called with MiXCR into one record per CDR3 protein. This sample carries about 920,000 distinct CDR3 sequences, roughly 31% of them seen once, and the ten largest clones take 13%. The input for sequencing was cultured CD8+ T cells from PBMCs, taken from culture after CMV antigen stimulation. The receptors here all came from a human donor in good health (CMV status not recorded). Some clones in this sample may be carry-over from other donors' samples. The CDR3 runs from the conserved cysteine through the conserved F or W. A D gene is named only where the DNA matches it firmly. Expanded clones get a size class; other rows say once, few or many, or leave the size out.

clone size: few
J gene: TRBJ2-5
D gene: TRBD1
V gene: TRBV7-7
CDR3 DNA: TGTGCTAGCAGCCCGGGACAGGGGCCAGAGACCCAGTACTTC
CDR3 protein: CASSPGQGPETQYF

clone size: .
J gene: TRBJ2-7
D gene: .
V gene: TRBV6-6
CDR3 DNA: TGTGCCAGCAGTGTGACAGAGTCCTACGAGCAGTACTTC
CDR3 protein: CASSVTESYEQYF

clone size: .
J gene: TRBJ2-3
D gene: .
V gene: TRBV7-9
CDR3 DNA: TGTGCCAGCAGCTTCCTAGGAAGGGGTCGCACAGATACGCAGTATTTT
CDR3 protein: CASSFLGRGRTDTQYF

clone size: few
J gene: TRBJ2-7
D gene: .
V gene: TRBV6-1
CDR3 DNA: TGTGCCAGCAATGACTTGACCTACGAGCAGTACTTC
CDR3 protein: CASNDLTYEQYF

clone size: .
J gene: TRBJ1-1
D gene: .
V gene: TRBV19
CDR3 DNA: TGTGCCAGTAGTGCTTGGATCGGCCCCGAAGCTTTCTTT
CDR3 protein: CASSAWIGPEAFF

clone size: .
J gene: TRBJ1-1
D gene: .
V gene: TRBV5-5
CDR3 DNA: TGTGCCAGCACCGGAAGGGGGGACACTGAAGCTTTCTTT
CDR3 protein: CASTGRGDTEAFF

clone size: few
J gene: TRBJ2-5
D gene: .
V gene: TRBV6-2/TRBV6-3
CDR3 DNA: TGTGCCAGCAGCCCGGACAGATTGCGAGAGACCCAGTACTTC
CDR3 protein: CASSPDRLRETQYF

clone size: many
J gene: TRBJ1-1
D gene: .
V gene: TRBV12-3/TRBV12-4
CDR3 DNA: TGTGCCAGCAGTTTAAGCGCGGAGAACACTGAAGCTTTCTTT
CDR3 protein: CASSLSAENTEAFF

clone size: many
J gene: TRBJ2-3
D gene: TRBD1
V gene: TRBV12-3/TRBV12-4
CDR3 DNA: TGTGCCAGCAGCCCTGGGGGACAGGGGACAGATACGCAGTATTTT
CDR3 protein: CASSPGGQGTDTQYF

clone size: .
J gene: TRBJ1-2
D gene: TRBD1
V gene: TRBV27
CDR3 DNA: TGTGCCAGCAGACCGGGACAGGGCGACCTCTATGGCTACACCTTC
CDR3 protein: CASRPGQGDLYGYTF

clone size: .
J gene: TRBJ2-2
D gene: .
V gene: TRBV4-1
CDR3 DNA: TGCGCCAGCAGCCCGGGCGCCCGGACCGGGGAGCTGTTTTTT
CDR3 protein: CASSPGARTGELFF

clone size: few
J gene: TRBJ1-6
D gene: .
V gene: TRBV9
CDR3 DNA: TGTGCCAGCAGCGCGAACAATTCACCCCTCCACTTT
CDR3 protein: CASSANNSPLHF

clone size: .
J gene: TRBJ1-6
D gene: .
V gene: TRBV6-8
CDR3 DNA: TGTGCCAGCAGTTACCAAGGACCCTATATTTCACCCCTCCACTTT
CDR3 protein: CASSYQGPYISPLHF

clone size: few
J gene: TRBJ2-3
D gene: .
V gene: TRBV5-8
CDR3 DNA: TGTGCCAGCGGATTCCCGGATACGCAGTATTTT
CDR3 protein: CASGFPDTQYF

clone size: few
J gene: TRBJ1-2
D gene: TRBD1
V gene: TRBV29-1
CDR3 DNA: TGCAGCGTTGAGAAACAGGGGGCGCGTGGCTACACCTTC
CDR3 protein: CSVEKQGARGYTF

clone size: .
J gene: TRBJ2-1
D gene: TRBD2
V gene: TRBV4-1
CDR3 DNA: TGCGCCAGCAGCCAAGAATTGGGAGGGGAGCAGTTCTTC
CDR3 protein: CASSQELGGEQFF

clone size: .
J gene: TRBJ2-3
D gene: .
V gene: TRBV6-5
CDR3 DNA: TGTGCCAACAGTTTCCCGGGTATGGGCACGCAGTATTTT
CDR3 protein: CANSFPGMGTQYF

clone size: few
J gene: TRBJ2-6
D gene: .
V gene: TRBV5-1
CDR3 DNA: TGCGCCAGCAGCTTGGATCAGGGGAAGGGGGCCAACGTCCTGACTTTC
CDR3 protein: CASSLDQGKGANVLTF

clone size: .
J gene: TRBJ2-1
D gene: .
V gene: TRBV5-1
CDR3 DNA: TGCGCCAGCAGCTTGAGGAGGCTGGGGGATGAGCAGTTCTTC
CDR3 protein: CASSLRRLGDEQFF

clone size: .
J gene: TRBJ2-3
D gene: .
V gene: TRBV5-6
CDR3 DNA: TGTGCCAGCAGCATTGGAGGGGACACAGATACGCAGTATTTT
CDR3 protein: CASSIGGDTDTQYF

clone size: many
J gene: TRBJ1-5
D gene: .
V gene: TRBV7-6
CDR3 DNA: TGTGCCAGCAGCTTAGGGACAGCGAGACACAATCAGCCCCAGCATTTT
CDR3 protein: CASSLGTARHNQPQHF

clone size: few
J gene: TRBJ1-1
D gene: .
V gene: TRBV7-9
CDR3 DNA: TGTGCCAGCATCGAGAGACAAGGGAGAGGGAACACTGAAGCTTTCTTT
CDR3 protein: CASIERQGRGNTEAFF

clone size: .
J gene: TRBJ2-5
D gene: .
V gene: TRBV7-9
CDR3 DNA: TGTGCCAGCAGCTCTACAGGGACCCAAGGGGAGACCCAGTACTTC
CDR3 protein: CASSSTGTQGETQYF

clone size: .
J gene: TRBJ2-1
D gene: TRBD2
V gene: TRBV7-9
CDR3 DNA: TGTGCCAGCAGCAAGAGCGGGGGACCCTCCTACAATGAGCAGTTCTTC
CDR3 protein: CASSKSGGPSYNEQFF

clone size: .
J gene: TRBJ2-2
D gene: TRBD1
V gene: TRBV4-3
CDR3 DNA: TGCGCCAGCAGCCAGGAGACGGGACAGGGTAACACCGGGGAGCTGTTTTTT
CDR3 protein: CASSQETGQGNTGELFF